Each of the 25 T cell receptor beta chains below was sequenced from the same sample in a study of blood T cell repertoires in COVID-19 (TCRdb year 2020). Library construction relied on the immunoSEQ multiplex PCR assay. In TCRdb, the immuneACCESS table is reduced to in-frame sequences with V and J assigned. These tables do not hold every clone; where another copy was compared, an unresolved V gene accounts for under half, and the others remain unexplained. The sample table records a few hundred thousand clones; 88% of these occur just once. Approximately 0.7% of the sample is held by the ten biggest clonotypes. Input material: peripheral blood. The receptor source for this set is a human donor in a cohort sampled during active COVID-19.

This clone was seen only once. CDR3: CASKDWDRGDTQYF. DNA for the CDR3: TGTGCCAGCAAGGATTGGGACAGGGGTGATACGCAGTATTTT. The chain couples TRBV21-1 to TRBJ2-3; TRBD1 is the table's D call, not checked against the DNA. TRBV21-1 is annotated as a pseudogene. The CDR3 runs to 14 residues.

The table lists this clone with a few counts. The chain is built from TRBV4-3 and TRBJ1-1, with TRBD1 matching 7 bases. The germline gives CDR1 LGHNA, CDR2 YSLEER. J lost 6 bases, V lost 1 base, and 8 bases had no gene match. The CDR3 totals 15 residues. This CDR3 is CASSQVPGGVAEAFF. CDR3 DNA: TGCGCCAGCAGCCAAGTTCCAGGGGGAGTCGCTGAAGCTTTCTTT.

The rearrangement uses TRBV11-1 and TRBJ2-7; possible D gene TRBD1, 5 bases. The V gene's germline CDR1 is SGHAT and CDR2 FQDESV (reference sequence). The V and J ends lost 1 base and 3 bases respectively, with 10 bases between them. CDR3 length: 14 amino acids. CDR3 loop: CASSLGGVNYEQYF. CDR3 bases: TGTGCCAGCAGCTTAGGGGGCGTTAACTACGAGCAGTACTTC.

This chain joins TRBV9 and TRBJ2-1; possible D gene TRBD1, 5 bases. This CDR3 comprises 14 residues. The V end was cut by 4 bases, the J end by 5 bases, with 13 bases between. CDR1 and CDR2 from the germline V gene are SGDLS and YYNGEE. The CDR3 sequence is CASSTYDRDNEQFF. The CDR3 region has the DNA TGTGCCAGCAGCACCTACGACAGAGACAATGAGCAGTTCTTC.

CDR3 sequence (DNA): TGTGCCAGCAGCTTAGTCGGACAGCTTTCCTACGAGCAGTACTTC. Protein sequence: CASSLVGQLSYEQYF. The chain links TRBV11-2 to TRBJ2-7, with D maybe TRBD1 (6 bases). Trimming left V 1 base short and J 1 base short, with 11 bases between. From germline, CDR1 is SGHAT and CDR2 FQNNGV. This CDR3 contains 15 residues.

The chain combines TRBV7-3 with TRBJ2-7, with D maybe TRBD2 (7 bases). V dropped 2 bases and J dropped 3 bases, with 14 bases sitting between them. The germline gives CDR1 SGHTA, CDR2 FQGTGA. The CDR3 covers 15 residues. The CDR3 here is CASSLWAGAVYEQYF. DNA of the CDR3: TGTGCCAGCAGCTTATGGGCGGGGGCTGTCTACGAGCAGTACTTC.

CDR3 coding DNA: TGCAGTGCTCTCAGGGTTTTTGAAGCTTTCTTT. Protein product: CSALRVFEAFF. V gene TRBV20-1 combines with J gene TRBJ1-1; a weak D match, TRBD1 (5 bases). This CDR3 has 11 residues. Trimming stripped 5 bases from V and 7 bases from J, with 11 bases between. CDR1 and CDR2 (germline): DFQATT, SNEGSKA (reference sequence).

This sequence joins TRBV10-3 and TRBJ2-7, with D perhaps TRBD2 (6 bases). Looked up from germline, CDR1 is ENHRY and CDR2 is SYGVKD. V lost 6 bases to trimming and J lost 1 base, with 16 bases between them. CDR3 length equals 15 residues. As DNA, the CDR3 is TGTGCCATCAGCGCCGGGACTGACCTATCCTACGAGCAGTACTTC. Translated: CAISAGTDLSYEQYF.

The chain joins TRBV9 to TRBJ2-7; D is ambiguous. The CDR3 has 16 amino acids. Trimming removed 0 bases from V and 4 bases from J, with 17 bases in between. Germline lookup yields CDR1 SGDLS and CDR2 YYNGEE. For the CDR3, the DNA is TGTGCCAGCAGCGTAGAAGCATCCCCTACGTCGTACGAGCAGTACTTC. Translated: CASSVEASPTSYEQYF.

The chain has TRBV7-8 and TRBJ1-1; no firm D call. The CDR3 has 14 amino acids. V was clipped by 3 bases and J by 1 base, with 9 bases between them. The germline gives CDR1 SGHVS, CDR2 FQNEAQ. The CDR3 loop is CASSFQVQNTEAFF. In nucleotides, the CDR3 is TGTGCCAGCAGCTTCCAGGTTCAGAACACTGAAGCTTTCTTT.

This chain links TRBV5-4 with TRBJ2-5; tentatively, D is TRBD1 (6 bases). The CDR3 covers 15 residues. The V end lost 1 base, the J end lost 5 bases, and 15 bases lay between the germline ends. Germline V gene data show CDR1 as SGHNT and CDR2 as YYREEE (reference sequence). The CDR3 loop reads CASSLKTGTEETQYF. CDR3 in DNA: TGTGCCAGCAGCTTGAAAACAGGGACGGAGGAGACCCAGTACTTC.

The chain employs TRBV10-3 and TRBJ2-1; possibly TRBD1 for D (6 bases). Germline CDR1 is ENHRY and CDR2 is SYGVKD. The CDR3 is 14 amino acids. V gave up 10 bases and J gave up 4 bases, with 17 bases separating them. The CDR3: CASLEQGTYNEQFF. The CDR3, as DNA: TGTGCCAGCCTAGAGCAGGGGACGTACAATGAGCAGTTCTTC.

V gene TRBV5-1 combines with J gene TRBJ2-3; 8 positions agree with TRBD1. In germline, CDR1 is SGHRS, CDR2 YFSETQ. The CDR3 is 12 amino acids. The junction had 0 bases not matched to a gene; V was cut back by 3 bases and J by 6 bases. CDR3 sequence: CASSWTGDTQYF. In nucleotides, the CDR3 is TGCGCCAGCAGCTGGACAGGGGATACGCAGTATTTT.

The chain couples TRBV29-1 to TRBJ2-3; D unresolved. V lost 5 bases, J lost 1 base, and 7 bases lay in between. CDR1 SQVTM and CDR2 ANQGSEA come from the germline V gene. The CDR3 runs to 12 residues. The CDR3 reads CSVQSGTDTQYF. For the CDR3, the DNA is TGCAGCGTTCAATCGGGCACAGATACGCAGTATTTT.

This clone came up once. The rearrangement joins TRBV18 to TRBJ1-6; D possibly corresponds to TRBD1 (5 bases). Germline V gene data show CDR1 as KGHSH and CDR2 as LQKENI. V lost 8 bases and J lost 10, with 12 bases in between. The CDR3 sequence is 12 residues long. The CDR3 DNA is TGTGCCAGCACCCCGGGGGGATCACCCCTCCACTTT. Protein sequence: CASTPGGSPLHF.

This chain's CDR3 is CASSESMGQGVNEQFF. The CDR3 DNA reads TGCGCCAGCAGTGAGTCGATGGGACAGGGGGTCAATGAGCAGTTCTTC. The chain recombines TRBV10-1 with TRBJ2-1, with 11 bases fitting TRBD1. Losses at the gene ends were 0 bases for V and 6 bases for J; bases not matched to a gene: 4. The CDR3 loop spans 16 amino acids. Per the germline V gene, CDR1 is WNHNN and CDR2 is SYGVQD (reference sequence).

The chain links TRBV9 to TRBJ2-5; TRBD1 agrees at 7 bases. Germline V gene lookup returns CDR1 SGDLS and CDR2 YYNGEE. The CDR3 runs 14 residues. V dropped 1 base and J dropped 0; count of bases not matched to a gene: 0. CDR3 protein: CASSVQGDQETQYF. In DNA, the CDR3 is TGTGCCAGCAGCGTACAGGGGGACCAAGAGACCCAGTACTTC.

This clone was picked up one time. V is TRBV6-1 and J is TRBJ2-7; 8 nucleotides agree with TRBD2. The V gene's germline CDR1 is MNHNS and CDR2 SASEGT. The CDR3 length is 15 residues. The V segment lost 2 bases and the J segment 3 bases; nucleotides outside the gene matches: 6. CDR3 coding DNA: TGTGCCAGCAGTGAATCGGGAGGGCGATTCTACGAGCAGTACTTC. Residues: CASSESGGRFYEQYF.

The chain has TRBV5-6 and TRBJ1-1; weak D call: TRBD1 (5 bases). V was pared by 0 bases and J by 9 bases, with 12 bases between. This CDR3 is 13 amino acids long. Germline loops: CDR1 SGHDT, CDR2 YYEEEE. CDR3 protein: CASSLAGYAKAFF. As DNA, the CDR3 is TGTGCCAGCAGCTTGGCAGGGTACGCAAAAGCTTTCTTT.

The V gene is TRBV6-5, the J gene TRBJ2-7; 13 nucleotides agree with TRBD2. Germline V CDR1 and CDR2: MNHEY, SVGAGI. This CDR3 comprises 15 residues. V gave up 6 bases and J gave up 4 bases; unmatched junction bases: 6. CDR3: CASRPGTSGMYEQYF. The CDR3 DNA reads TGTGCCAGCAGACCCGGGACTAGCGGGATGTACGAGCAGTACTTC.

The chain links TRBV5-4 to TRBJ1-4; 8 nucleotides align to TRBD1. V was pared by 4 bases and J by 4 bases, with 9 bases of the junction left unmatched. This CDR3 has 16 residues. CDR1 is SGHNT, CDR2 YYREEE, per germline (reference sequence). In DNA form, the CDR3 reads TGTGCCAGCAGCCAAGGACAGGGCCTTGGTAATGAAAAACTGTTTTTT. Amino acids: CASSQGQGLGNEKLFF.

The V gene is TRBV10-3, the J gene TRBJ1-5; D is unresolved. Germline values: CDR1 ENHRY, CDR2 SYGVKD. Trimming took 5 bases from V and 0 from J, leaving 8 bases between them. The length of the CDR3 is 14 residues. CDR3 region: CAISLEFSNQPQHF. CDR3 sequence (DNA): TGTGCCATCAGTTTAGAGTTTAGCAATCAGCCCCAGCATTTT.

The chain is built from TRBV6-6 and TRBJ2-7; 9 nucleotides agree with TRBD1. Germline trimming cut 0 bases from V and 5 bases from J; bases unmatched to any gene: 5. Germline values: CDR1 MNHNY, CDR2 SVGAGI (reference sequence). The CDR3 totals 15 residues. The DNA for the CDR3 is TGTGCCAGCAGTTACTCCGGACAGGGGCCGGACGAGCAGTACTTC. Translation: CASSYSGQGPDEQYF.

V and J are TRBV27 and TRBJ1-5; the match to TRBD1 covers 9 bases. V shed 3 bases, J shed 5 bases, and the junction held 5 bases outside the gene matches. The CDR3 covers 15 residues. Germline loops: CDR1 MNHEY, CDR2 SMNVEV (reference sequence). CDR3 nucleotides: TGTGCCAGCAGTTTGGACAGGGGACCTGATCAGCCCCAGCATTTT. Translating it yields CASSLDRGPDQPQHF.

The chain links TRBV7-8 to TRBJ1-2; TRBD1 agrees at 10 bases. The CDR3 is made up of 16 amino acids. Germline V lookup: CDR1 SGHVS, CDR2 FQNEAQ. V trimming: 5 bases; J trimming: 6 bases; junction bases outside the gene matches: 12. CDR3 amino acids: CASSGEGGQGTNGYTF. The CDR3 bases are TGTGCCAGCAGCGGAGAGGGGGGACAGGGGACTAATGGCTACACCTTC.